Each of the 23 T cell receptor beta chains below was sequenced from the same sample in a study of cytomegalovirus exposure and HLA in healthy donors. With 60 Vbeta and 13 Jbeta primers, the PCR was carried out. This table comes from immunoSEQ multiplex PCR, and its TCRdb copy is limited to in-frame clones, with some not included. The sample shows more than 110,000 clones, 73% of them seen only once. Material for sequencing was PBMCs. The source of these receptors is a woman aged 40 to 55 in good health and CMV-seronegative.

In nucleotides, the CDR3 is TGTGCCAGCAGCTTGACTAGCGGGGACACAGATACGCAGTATTTT. This translates into CASSLTSGDTDTQYF. The V gene is TRBV7-9, the J gene TRBJ2-3, with 11 positions matching TRBD2. The CDR3 is 15 amino acids. Germline assignment: CDR1 SEHNR and CDR2 FQNEAQ (reference sequence). V gave up 3 bases and J gave up 2 bases; unmatched junction bases: 1.

CDR3: CASSDRGRNTGELFF. Here the CDR3 DNA reads TGTGCCAGCAGCGACAGGGGACGTAACACCGGGGAGCTGTTTTTT. This rearrangement joins TRBV7-9 to TRBJ2-2; 8 bases match TRBD1. CDR3 length: 15 residues. With V trimmed by 5 bases and J by 2 bases, 4 bases remained unmatched. In germline, CDR1 is SEHNR, CDR2 FQNEAQ (reference sequence).

The genes are TRBV29-1 and TRBJ2-2; D is perhaps TRBD1 (8 bases). The length of the CDR3 is 15 residues. Germline V gene lookup returns CDR1 SQVTM and CDR2 ANQGSEA. V lost 4 bases, J lost 6 bases, and 18 bases lay in between. CDR3 DNA sequence: TGCAGCGTTGCTATTCAGGGGGCGGGAGCCGGGGAGCTGTTTTTT. Amino acids: CSVAIQGAGAGELFF.

The CDR3 nucleotides read TGTGCCATCAGTGCCGGGGGAACGCCTGGAAACACCATATATTTT. Encoded protein: CAISAGGTPGNTIYF. The rearrangement joins TRBV10-3 to TRBJ1-3; maybe TRBD1 (5 bases). V shed 4 bases and J shed 2 bases, with 12 bases lying between them. Germline CDR1 and CDR2: ENHRY and SYGVKD. This CDR3 has 15 amino acids.

The rearrangement joins TRBV7-9 to TRBJ2-1, with 7 bases matching TRBD1. The junction had 20 bases not matched to a gene; V was cut back by 5 bases and J by 4 bases. CDR1 and CDR2 (germline): SEHNR, FQNEAQ (reference sequence). The CDR3 has 19 amino acids. The CDR3 is CASSPLYSRGQPLYNEQFF. The CDR3 DNA follows: TGTGCCAGCAGCCCACTTTACTCCCGGGGACAGCCACTATACAATGAGCAGTTCTTC.

CDR3 in DNA: TGCGCCAGCAGCCAAGGGAAAGGGGATGAAAAACTGTTTTTT. Translated: CASSQGKGDEKLFF. The chain joins TRBV4-3 to TRBJ1-4; a weak D match, TRBD1 (5 bases). Germline assignment: CDR1 LGHNA and CDR2 YSLEER. The ends were cut back, 1 base at V and 6 bases at J, with 9 bases in the middle. CDR3 size: 14 residues.

This chain links TRBV15 with TRBJ2-7; D possibly corresponds to TRBD2 (6 bases). Germline V gene data show CDR1 as LNHNV and CDR2 as YYDKDF (reference sequence). CDR3 size: 12 residues. Trimming cost V 8 bases and J 3 bases, with 11 bases left between them. The DNA of the CDR3 is TGTGCCACCGCGGACGGGGGCTACGAGCAGTACTTC. Protein: CATADGGYEQYF.

The V and J genes are TRBV5-1 and TRBJ1-2, with TRBD1 matching 10 bases. J was trimmed by 8 bases and V by 4 bases; bases with no gene match: 5. Germline CDR1 SGHRS, CDR2 YFSETQ. The CDR3 sequence is 13 residues long. CDR3 residues: CASSQGTGDGYTF. CDR3 nucleotide sequence: TGCGCCAGCAGCCAGGGGACAGGGGACGGCTACACCTTC.

This clone has a handful of counts. The genes are TRBV7-9 and TRBJ1-4; 8 nucleotides match TRBD1. This CDR3 region has 15 residues. Germline V CDR1 and CDR2: SEHNR, FQNEAQ (reference sequence). Unmatched junction bases numbered 6, after V lost 5 bases and J lost 4 bases. The CDR3 sequence is CASSPSDRGNEKLFF. CDR3 coding DNA: TGTGCCAGCAGCCCGTCAGACAGGGGTAATGAAAAACTGTTTTTT.

This chain links TRBV15 with TRBJ2-2; TRBD1 agrees at 9 bases. Germline trimming cut 0 bases from V and 7 bases from J; bases unmatched to any gene: 6. CDR3 length equals 16 residues. CDR1 and CDR2 from the germline V gene are LNHNV and YYDKDF (reference sequence). The CDR3 here is CATSRDWGQGGGELFF. DNA for the CDR3: TGTGCCACCAGCAGAGATTGGGGACAGGGAGGCGGGGAGCTGTTTTTT.

In its sample, this clone was seen a few times. The genes are TRBV6-1 and TRBJ1-5; 10 bases line up with TRBD1. J lost 7 bases, V lost 4 bases, and 13 bases had no gene match. The germline CDR1 and CDR2 sequences are MNHNS and SASEGT. The CDR3 extends over 17 amino acids. CDR3 region: CASSASSWTGGNQPQHF. CDR3 bases: TGTGCCAGCAGTGCATCAAGTTGGACAGGGGGGAACCAGCCCCAGCATTTT.

The chain carries TRBV7-8 and TRBJ1-6; a possible D gene is TRBD1 (6 bases). This CDR3 contains 16 residues. Trimming took 0 bases from V and 5 from J, leaving 11 bases between them. From germline, CDR1 is SGHVS and CDR2 FQNEAQ. CDR3 in DNA: TGTGCCAGCAGCTTAGCAGGGGGGGGCAATAATTCACCCCTCCACTTT. Translating it yields CASSLAGGGNNSPLHF.

This chain links TRBV4-2 with TRBJ2-1; 8 nucleotides match TRBD2. In germline, CDR1 is LGHNA, CDR2 YNFKEQ. The J segment lost 2 bases and the V segment lost 4 bases, leaving 4 bases of the junction unmatched. This CDR3 has 15 amino acids. In DNA form, the CDR3 reads TGTGCCAGCAGCCCCGGCGGGGGGCCCTACAATGAGCAGTTCTTC. Its protein product is CASSPGGGPYNEQFF.

The gene calls are TRBV9 and TRBJ1-1; 7 positions agree with TRBD1. With V trimmed by 5 bases and J by 3 bases, 16 bases remained unmatched. Per the germline V gene, CDR1 is SGDLS and CDR2 is YYNGEE. The CDR3 covers 17 residues. The CDR3 DNA sequence: TGTGCCAGCAGTCGACAGGGAGTGTTGGTCTTGGACACTGAAGCTTTCTTT. Encoded protein: CASSRQGVLVLDTEAFF.

Only a few counts were recorded for this clone. The rearrangement links TRBV11-2 to TRBJ2-1; the match to TRBD1 covers 7 bases. CDR3 size: 15 residues. Germline CDR1 SGHAT, CDR2 FQNNGV. J lost 7 bases, V lost 1 base, and 7 bases had no gene match. CDR3 DNA: TGTGCCAGCAGCTTAGGTGACAGGGCTAGGAATGAGCAGTTCTTC. Translation: CASSLGDRARNEQFF.

This clone was counted only a few times. The rearrangement uses TRBV2 and TRBJ2-3, with D maybe TRBD2 (6 bases). The germline V gene has CDR1 SNHLY and CDR2 FYNNEI. The CDR3 is 15 amino acids. V was clipped by 3 bases and J by 0 bases, with 10 bases between them. The CDR3 spells CASSDPGVSTDTQYF. CDR3 DNA: TGTGCCAGCAGTGACCCGGGGGTGAGCACAGATACGCAGTATTTT.

In regard to this clone: Mismatch with germline at one junction end may stem from a read error. J is TRBJ1-2 and V is TRBV9; possibly TRBD1 for D (5 bases). The CDR3 has 13 residues. CDR1 SGDLS and CDR2 YYNGEE come from the germline V gene. DNA of the CDR3: TGTGCCAGCAGCGTAGACAGGAACTATGACTACACCTTC. This gives the protein CASSVDRNYDYTF. Full variable domain (remainder filled in from reference TRBV9 and TRBJ1-2): DSGVTQTPKHLITATGQRVTLRCSPRSGDLSVYWYQQSLDQGLQFLIQYYNGEERAKGNILERFSAQQFPDLHSELNLSSLELGDSALYFCASSVDRNYDYTFGSGTRLTVV.

This chain uses TRBV7-9 with TRBJ2-5, with 7 bases matching TRBD2. Trimming at V came to 0 bases and at J to 3 bases, leaving 4 bases not matched to a gene. The CDR3 totals 15 residues. Germline CDR1 is SEHNR and CDR2 is FQNEAQ (reference sequence). The CDR3: CASSLARGGKETQYF. The DNA for the CDR3 is TGTGCCAGCAGCTTAGCTCGGGGAGGGAAAGAGACCCAGTACTTC.

The CDR3 loop is CASSEGEAGGYYNEQFF. In DNA form, the CDR3 reads TGTGCCAGCAGTGAAGGGGAAGCGGGGGGGTACTACAATGAGCAGTTCTTC. The V call is TRBV2, the J call TRBJ2-1, with 10 bases matching TRBD2. The CDR3 runs to 17 residues. The germline gives CDR1 SNHLY, CDR2 FYNNEI. V shed 1 base and J 3 bases; nucleotides not matched to a gene: 6.

This clone was counted between two and nine times. This chain links TRBV5-1 with TRBJ1-1; 10 nucleotides align to TRBD1. CDR3 length: 16 residues. Germline CDR1 and CDR2: SGHRS and YFSETQ. With 3 bases clipped from V and 0 bases from J, the junction kept 5 bases outside the gene matches. CDR3: CASSSDRGRLNTEAFF. The CDR3 DNA reads as TGCGCCAGCAGCTCGGACAGGGGGAGGTTGAACACTGAAGCTTTCTTT. Full variable domain (remainder filled in from reference TRBV5-1 and TRBJ1-1): KAGVTQTPRYLIKTRGQQVTLSCSPISGHRSVSWYQQTPGQGLQFLFEYFSETQRNKGNFPGRFSGRQFSNSRSEMNVSTLELGDSALYLCASSSDRGRLNTEAFFGQGTRLTVV.

The rearrangement uses TRBV6-1 and TRBJ2-2; D call uncertain. This CDR3 is built from 12 residues. Trimming cost V 4 bases and J 4 bases, with 4 bases left between them. Germline lookup yields CDR1 MNHNS and CDR2 SASEGT. CDR3 protein: CASSAITGELFF. For the CDR3, the DNA is TGTGCCAGCAGTGCTATCACCGGGGAGCTGTTTTTT.

This clone was detected only a few times. The J gene is TRBJ1-2, the V gene TRBV2, with D possibly TRBD1 on 5 matching bases. The CDR3 spans 15 residues. V dropped 5 bases and J dropped 4 bases, with 17 bases sitting between them. The germline V gene encodes CDR1 SNHLY and CDR2 FYNNEI. This chain's CDR3 is CASSLSRGGGYGYTF. The CDR3 DNA is TGTGCCAGCAGTCTGAGTCGCGGGGGAGGCTATGGCTACACCTTC.

This clone was observed a handful of times. The V gene is TRBV10-3, the J gene TRBJ2-1; TRBD2 aligns across 13 bases. Germline V gene lookup returns CDR1 ENHRY and CDR2 SYGVKD. The CDR3 is made up of 16 amino acids. The V gene end was trimmed by 0 bases and the J gene end by 5 bases; junction bases not matched to a gene: 1. This CDR3 is CAISESGTSGDNEQFF. The CDR3 DNA is TGTGCCATCAGTGAGTCAGGGACTAGCGGGGACAATGAGCAGTTCTTC.